The entry that follows covers one T cell receptor (beta chain) sequence. The CDR3 runs 13 residues. Germline CDR1 reads SGHDN; CDR2 reads FVKESK. The V end lost 3 bases, the J end lost 3 bases, and 6 bases lay between the germline ends. The record originates from a study of long-term antiretroviral therapy in people with HIV. The run of the v3.0 immunoSEQ assay was at survey level. Assay: immunoSEQ multiplex PCR; the TCRdb copy retains only in-frame clones and omits some. The sample has 25,000 to 30,000 clones, around 93% seen once. The sequences come from unsorted PBMCs, collected approximately 7.4 years after starting antiretroviral therapy. V gene TRBV14 combines with J gene TRBJ1-3; D remains ambiguous. The sequence came from a man in his fifties or sixties with HIV. DNA of the CDR3: TGTGCCAGCAGCCAGCGAATTGGAAACACCATATATTTT. It yields the protein CASSQRIGNTIYF.